The clone carrying this T cell receptor (beta chain) appeared a few times. TCRB transcripts that were expressed got sequenced, as all of the isolated RNA had been reverse transcribed. Assay used: immunoSEQ multiplex PCR; TCRdb lists only in-frame clones, some missing. There are roughly 450,000 clones in the sample; about 15% occur only once, and about 0.04% lies in the top ten. This sample was included in a study of beta chain features in type 1 diabetes. The overall study: Researchers looked at fewer than 120,000,000 sorted cells across all samples.

The receptor's source is a man aged 25-45 years in good health. Sequencing was done on a sample of naive CD4+ T cells from blood.

The CDR3: CASSEPPGAGEETQYF. CDR3 coding DNA: TGTGCCAGCAGTGAGCCGCCCGGAGCGGGGGAAGAGACCCAGTACTTC. The chain is built from TRBV25-1 and TRBJ2-5; TRBD2 matches 8 bases. Per the germline V gene, CDR1 is MGHDK and CDR2 is SYGVNS. CDR3 length equals 16 residues. The ends lost 3 bases at V and 3 bases at J; junction bases unmatched: 9.